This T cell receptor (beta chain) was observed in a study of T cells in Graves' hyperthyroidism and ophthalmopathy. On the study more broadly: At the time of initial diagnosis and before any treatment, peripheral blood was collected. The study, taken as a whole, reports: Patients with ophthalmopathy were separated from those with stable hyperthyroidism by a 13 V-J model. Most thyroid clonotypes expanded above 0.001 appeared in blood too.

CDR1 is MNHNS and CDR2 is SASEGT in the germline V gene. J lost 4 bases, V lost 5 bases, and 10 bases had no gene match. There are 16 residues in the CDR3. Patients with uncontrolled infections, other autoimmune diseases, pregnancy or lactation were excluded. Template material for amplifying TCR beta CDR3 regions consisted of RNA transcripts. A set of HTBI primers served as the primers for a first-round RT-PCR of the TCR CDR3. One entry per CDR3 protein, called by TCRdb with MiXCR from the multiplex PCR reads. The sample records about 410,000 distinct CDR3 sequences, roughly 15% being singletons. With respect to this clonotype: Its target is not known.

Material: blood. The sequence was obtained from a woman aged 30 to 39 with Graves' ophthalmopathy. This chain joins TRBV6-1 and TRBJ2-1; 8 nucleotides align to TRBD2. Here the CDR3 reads CASSPLGGVTYNEQFF. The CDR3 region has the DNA TGTGCCAGCAGTCCCCTCGGGGGGGTTACATACAATGAGCAGTTCTTC.